The 31 T cell receptor beta chains reported below all come from one sample, sequenced in a study of blood T cell repertoires in COVID-19. Generated by immunoSEQ multiplex PCR, the TCRdb table keeps only in-frame clones and is missing some. The sample consists of a few hundred thousand clones, approximately 89% of them appearing once. The sequencing input was peripheral blood. Receptors originate from a woman in her 30s with COVID-19, enrolled during active disease.

This clone showed up just a few times. This sequence joins TRBV19 and TRBJ1-4; 8 nucleotides agree with TRBD1. Germline V gives CDR1 LNHDA, CDR2 SQIVND (reference sequence). The CDR3 sequence is 16 residues long. Germline trimming cut 3 bases from V and 6 bases from J; bases unmatched to any gene: 9. CDR3 nucleotides: TGTGCCAGTAGTATCTCTAAGACAGGGGTTCATGAAAAACTGTTTTTT. It is translated as CASSISKTGVHEKLFF.

The genes are TRBV2 and TRBJ2-3, with D perhaps TRBD1 (6 bases). The V end was cut by 5 bases, the J end by 3 bases, with 12 bases between. Germline CDR1 and CDR2: SNHLY and FYNNEI. The CDR3 loop spans 14 amino acids. The DNA of the CDR3 is TGTGCCAGCAGTTCCAGGGGATGGACAGATACGCAGTATTTT. Its protein is CASSSRGWTDTQYF.

This clone was recorded once. V is TRBV5-5 and J is TRBJ1-3; D remains unclear. The CDR3 contains 13 residues. V lost 3 bases, J lost 4 bases, and 8 bases lay in between. Germline-derived CDR1 and CDR2 are SGHKS and YYEKEE (reference sequence). Written as DNA, the CDR3 is TGTGCCAGCAGCTCGGCAGGAGGAAACACCATATATTTT. It encodes CASSSAGGNTIYF.

The chain recombines TRBV2 with TRBJ2-6, with 11 bases lining up with TRBD1. CDR1 and CDR2 (germline): SNHLY, FYNNEI. The CDR3 has 16 residues. J was trimmed by 1 base and V by 8 bases; bases with no gene match: 4. CDR3 loop: CASGQGAQSGANVLTF. CDR3 DNA sequence: TGTGCCAGCGGACAGGGGGCTCAATCTGGGGCCAACGTCCTGACTTTC.

This clone was picked up a small number of times. CDR3 bases: TGTGCCAGCAAACCACGGATAGGGGCGAGGAACCCAGATACGCAGTATTTT. Encoded protein: CASKPRIGARNPDTQYF. The J gene is TRBJ2-3, the V gene TRBV11-2; the D gene is possibly TRBD1 (5 bases). Germline V CDR1 and CDR2: SGHAT, FQNNGV. CDR3 length: 17 amino acids. Deletions cut 7 bases from V and 4 bases from J, with 24 bases between. The full variable domain, its missing parts supplied by reference TRBV11-2 and TRBJ2-3, is EAGVAQSPRYKIIEKRQSVAFWCNPISGHATLYWYQQILGQGPKLLIQFQNNGVVDDSQLPKDRFSAERLKGVDSTLKIQPAKLEDSAVYLCASKPRIGARNPDTQYFGPGTRLTVL.

CDR3 DNA sequence: TGTGCCTGGAGTGGCAGGCCGAGCTCCTATAATTCACCCCTCCACTTT. Protein sequence: CAWSGRPSSYNSPLHF. The chain employs TRBV30 and TRBJ1-6; D gene uncertain. Germline CDR1 is GTSNPN and CDR2 is SVGIG (reference sequence). The CDR3 extends over 16 amino acids. Trimming pared 1 base from V and 0 bases from J, leaving 10 bases between.

The chain carries TRBV2 and TRBJ1-2, with 7 bases identical to TRBD1. V shed 7 bases, J shed 0 bases, and the junction held 14 bases outside the gene matches. The CDR3 spans 17 residues. Germline CDR1 SNHLY, CDR2 FYNNEI. CDR3 region: CASTKRTAQGANYGYTF. Here the CDR3 DNA reads TGTGCCAGCACCAAAAGGACAGCCCAGGGGGCTAACTATGGCTACACCTTC.

CDR3 DNA: TGTGCCAGCAAAACGGGACTAAATCAGCCCCAGCATTTT. It specifies CASKTGLNQPQHF. The rearrangement joins TRBV2 to TRBJ1-5, with D tentatively TRBD1 (5 bases). Trimming removed 7 bases at V and 4 bases at J, with 11 bases between. CDR1 is SNHLY, CDR2 FYNNEI, per germline. The CDR3 covers 13 residues.

The gene calls are TRBV19 and TRBJ1-5; D is uncertain. The CDR3 runs 13 residues. The ends were cut back, 5 bases at V and 6 bases at J, with 11 bases in the middle. The germline CDR1 and CDR2 sequences are LNHDA and SQIVND (reference sequence). CDR3 nucleotides: TGTGCCAGTAGTTCGAGTTTATTTCAGCCCCAGCATTTT. Its translation: CASSSSLFQPQHF.

This chain connects TRBV28 to TRBJ2-3; TRBD1 matches 8 bases. CDR1 and CDR2 (germline): MDHEN, SYDVKM. This CDR3 comprises 15 residues. The junction had 5 bases not matched to a gene; V was cut back by 4 bases and J by 2 bases. CDR3 sequence reads: CASSSDRVLTDTQYF. In DNA, the CDR3 is TGTGCCAGCAGTTCGGACAGGGTACTCACAGATACGCAGTATTTT. The complete variable domain, with remaining parts taken from reference TRBV28 and TRBJ2-3, reads DVKVTQSSRYLVKRTGEKVFLECVQDMDHENMFWYRQDPGLGLRLIYFSYDVKMKEKGDIPEGYSVSREKKERFSLILESASTNQTSMYLCASSSDRVLTDTQYFGPGTRLTVL.

The V and J genes are TRBV7-2 and TRBJ2-7; D is possibly TRBD2 (5 bases). Trimming shortened V by 5 bases and J by 3 bases, and 17 bases separated the two germline ends. The germline gives CDR1 SGHTA, CDR2 FQGNSA. The CDR3 consists of 15 residues. In DNA form, the CDR3 reads TGTGCCAGCAGCCCGATTGGGAGTGCCTTCTACGAGCAGTACTTC. Translated: CASSPIGSAFYEQYF.

The chain's CDR3 is CASQIGLDHSEQFF. In nucleotides, the CDR3 is TGTGCCAGTCAAATCGGACTAGACCACAGCGAGCAGTTCTTC. The chain recombines TRBV6-5 with TRBJ2-1, with 7 bases lining up with TRBD2. The CDR3 loop spans 14 amino acids. Germline CDR1 MNHEY, CDR2 SVGAGI. After removal of 9 bases from V and 10 bases from J, the junction contained 15 bases not matched to a gene.

The V call is TRBV10-3, the J call TRBJ1-1; TRBD1 matches at 7 bases. This CDR3 has 15 amino acids. V lost 0 bases to trimming and J lost 4 bases; unmatched junction nucleotides: 5. Germline V CDR1 and CDR2: ENHRY, SYGVKD. CDR3 in amino acids: CAISESLSGGTEAFF. The CDR3 region has the DNA TGTGCCATCAGTGAGTCGTTATCAGGGGGCACTGAAGCTTTCTTT.

V and J are TRBV19 and TRBJ1-5; possible D gene TRBD1, 5 bases. Between the trimmed V and J ends, which lost 2 bases and 5 bases, there was a span of 10 bases. The length of the CDR3 is 14 residues. Per germline, CDR1 LNHDA and CDR2 SQIVND (reference sequence). The CDR3 coding sequence is TGTGCCAGTAGTATAAGGGGATTGGATCAGCCCCAGCATTTT. The encoded protein is CASSIRGLDQPQHF.

CDR3 nucleotides: TGTGCCAGCAGGCCAGGGGCACCTAATTCACCCCTCCACTTT. It specifies CASRPGAPNSPLHF. The chain joins TRBV28 to TRBJ1-6; D is possibly TRBD1 (6 bases). The V end was cut by 6 bases, the J end by 6 bases, with 12 bases between. Germline V CDR1 and CDR2: MDHEN, SYDVKM. CDR3 length: 14 residues.

The chain uses TRBV4-1 and TRBJ2-1; 7 nucleotides match TRBD2. V shed 1 base and J 4 bases; nucleotides not matched to a gene: 10. CDR3 size: 17 residues. Germline V gene sequence: CDR1 MGHRA, CDR2 YSYEKL. Written as DNA, the CDR3 is TGCGCCAGCAGCCAAGGGGAGGGTCCAGGCGTGTACAATGAGCAGTTCTTC. This encodes CASSQGEGPGVYNEQFF.

The genes are TRBV4-2 and TRBJ2-2; 12 nucleotides agree with TRBD2. The V gene end was trimmed by 6 bases and the J gene end by 5 bases; junction bases not matched to a gene: 7. Germline V gene data show CDR1 as LGHNA and CDR2 as YNFKEQ. The CDR3 totals 16 residues. In DNA form, the CDR3 reads TGTGCCAGCAGGCGGGGAGGACTAGCGGGGACCGGGGAGCTGTTTTTT. Its protein is CASRRGGLAGTGELFF.

Note on this clone: Just one base apart from a much larger clone, this may be a read error. V usage is TRBV7-8 and J usage is TRBJ2-1; 8 bases are shared with TRBD2. This CDR3 spans 16 amino acids. J gave up 0 bases and V 4 bases, and 5 bases lay outside the gene matches. Germline CDR1 and CDR2: SGHVS and FQNEAQ. The CDR3 here is CASSSLAGSSYNEQFF. Written as DNA, the CDR3 is TGTGCCAGCAGCTCCTTAGCGGGGAGCTCCTACAATGAGCAGTTCTTC.

The gene calls are TRBV5-6 and TRBJ1-2; 11 bases align to TRBD1. The CDR3 length is 14 residues. Trimming cost V 4 bases and J 9 bases; bases outside gene matches: 8. CDR1 and CDR2 (germline): SGHDT, YYEEEE. This CDR3 is CASSPTGDRGSYTF. The CDR3 nucleotides are TGTGCCAGCAGCCCAACCGGGGACAGGGGGAGCTACACCTTC.

The chain is built from TRBV4-2 and TRBJ1-3; D call uncertain. V was cut by 3 bases and J by 8 bases, with 11 bases left in between. The CDR3 sequence is 13 residues long. Looked up from germline, CDR1 is LGHNA and CDR2 is YNFKEQ. The CDR3, as DNA: TGTGCCAGCAGCCAGTCGGAGGGCTACACCATATATTTT. This encodes CASSQSEGYTIYF.

The genes are TRBV13 and TRBJ2-3, with 12 bases that match TRBD2. CDR1 and CDR2 (germline): PRHDT, FYEKMQ (reference sequence). CDR3 size: 17 residues. V lost 8 bases and J lost 0; bases outside the gene matches: 9. CDR3 loop: CASGPILAGGSTDTQYF. CDR3 DNA: TGTGCCAGCGGACCAATACTAGCGGGGGGTAGCACAGATACGCAGTATTTT.

The table lists this clone with a count of one. This chain joins TRBV2 and TRBJ1-2; 9 bases map to TRBD1. Germline V gene sequence: CDR1 SNHLY, CDR2 FYNNEI. This CDR3 spans 13 amino acids. Trimming removed 6 bases from V and 8 bases from J; junction bases left unmatched: 7. The CDR3 coding sequence is TGTGCCAGCAGGGTTAGGACAGGGGACGGCTACACCTTC. This gives the protein CASRVRTGDGYTF.

This clone was counted only a few times. The rearrangement uses TRBV6-1 and TRBJ2-2; 9 bases fit TRBD2. V shed 1 base and J 4 bases; nucleotides not matched to a gene: 7. The CDR3 covers 17 residues. The germline V gene has CDR1 MNHNS and CDR2 SASEGT. The CDR3 here is CASSEGWGLALTGELFF. CDR3 in DNA: TGTGCCAGCAGTGAAGGTTGGGGACTAGCCCTCACCGGGGAGCTGTTTTTT.

The rearrangement joins TRBV7-9 to TRBJ2-2; D is perhaps TRBD1 (6 bases). CDR1 and CDR2 from the germline V gene are SEHNR and FQNEAQ (reference sequence). This CDR3 is built from 17 residues. Trimming removed 2 bases from V and 1 base from J, with 14 bases in between. The DNA for the CDR3 is TGTGCCAGCAGCTTACTGGGGACAACTAGGAACACCGGGGAGCTGTTTTTT. This encodes CASSLLGTTRNTGELFF.

This clone was counted a single time. The chain carries TRBV5-6 and TRBJ1-1, with D unclear. The CDR3 totals 14 residues. V shed 4 bases and J shed 1 base, with 11 bases lying between them. CDR1 SGHDT and CDR2 YYEEEE come from the germline V gene. CDR3 sequence: CASSHLSGNTEAFF. DNA of the CDR3: TGTGCCAGCAGCCACCTAAGTGGGAACACTGAAGCTTTCTTT.

The V gene is TRBV18, the J gene TRBJ2-5; no firm D call. The germline V gene encodes CDR1 KGHSH and CDR2 LQKENI. This CDR3 has 15 residues. Trimming took 0 bases from V and 4 from J, leaving 12 bases between them. The CDR3 here is CASSPPLSPLETQYF. The CDR3 coding sequence is TGTGCCAGCTCACCACCACTGAGTCCTTTAGAGACCCAGTACTTC.

Comment on this clone: Sequence at one end of the junction differs from germline and may be a read error. V gene TRBV10-3 combines with J gene TRBJ1-4; unclear D gene. Per germline, CDR1 ENHRY and CDR2 SYGVKD. This CDR3 has 13 amino acids. The CDR3 nucleotides are TGTGCCATGAGTGCCGCAACTAATGAAAAACTGTTTTTT. Protein product: CAMSAATNEKLFF.

The J gene is TRBJ2-7, the V gene TRBV11-3, with D hard to call. The germline gives CDR1 SGHNT, CDR2 YENEEA. Deletions cut 4 bases from V and 1 base from J, with 8 bases between. The CDR3 loop spans 13 amino acids. Here the CDR3 reads CASSSRVSYEQYF. CDR3 nucleotide sequence: TGTGCCAGCAGCTCCCGGGTGTCCTACGAGCAGTACTTC.

The V call is TRBV6-5, the J call TRBJ1-2, with no clear D. Between the trimmed V and J ends, which lost 6 bases and 8 bases, there was a span of 16 bases. CDR1 and CDR2 (germline): MNHEY, SVGAGI. The CDR3 loop spans 13 amino acids. CDR3 DNA sequence: TGTGCCAGCAGAGCGGACCGAACTAGGGGCTACACCTTC. As protein: CASRADRTRGYTF.

This chain links TRBV6-5 with TRBJ2-5; 7 bases are a match to TRBD2. Germline lookup yields CDR1 MNHEY and CDR2 SVGAGI. This CDR3 is built from 15 residues. With 7 bases clipped from V and 4 bases from J, the junction kept 12 bases outside the gene matches. The CDR3: CASKKQGLVLETQYF. CDR3 nucleotide sequence: TGTGCCAGCAAAAAACAAGGACTAGTGTTAGAGACCCAGTACTTC.

This clone was seen a handful of times. J is TRBJ1-6 and V is TRBV28, with D possibly matching TRBD1 (5 bases). In germline, CDR1 is MDHEN, CDR2 SYDVKM. V was clipped by 8 bases and J by 1 base, with 15 bases between them. This CDR3 is 16 amino acids long. The CDR3 protein is CASRGLGGSYNSPLHF. The CDR3 DNA reads TGTGCCAGCCGGGGACTCGGTGGGTCCTATAATTCACCCCTCCACTTT.